This TCR beta chain was captured in a study of post-analysis software for immune sequencing data (dated by TCRdb to 2013 to 2016). Broadly, across the study: Relapsing-remitting, secondary progressive and progressive-relapsing multiple sclerosis were recorded as disease courses, and subtype annotation was lacking for some patients. The multiple sclerosis patient repertoires were compared with about a dozen previously published healthy control repertoires from donors aged about 6 to 26 years. A subset of samples was prepared in parallel using single-end sample barcoding, then pooled and co-amplified after Illumina adapter ligation. Overall study results and their limits: The multiple sclerosis patient group was slightly younger than the control group. Patients showed significantly higher frequencies than controls for 4 or 5 TRBV segments, among them TRBV5-6, TRBV5-1 and TRBV20-1. Direct clustering with F measure revealed strong co-clustering of samples prepared in the same batch, which led to a batch-effect correction. Significantly lower normalized Chao1 diversity was found in multiple sclerosis patients than in controls, suggesting substantial peripheral T-cell clonal expansion.

Unmatched junction bases come to 1, with V trimmed by 3 bases and J by 3 bases. From a lookup of the germline V gene, CDR1 and CDR2 are SGHRS and YFSETQ. Reading from cysteine to phenylalanine, the CDR3 counts 14 amino acids. Only CDR3 DNA is held: 42 bases, read in frame from base 1. The method was PCR. The sequencer was an Illumina HiSeq 2500. Unique molecular identifiers were incorporated into TCR beta cDNA libraries to reduce PCR and sequencing biases. Every 1 to 10 million input T cells yielded roughly 500,000 cDNA molecules, meaning each molecule approximated one T cell. The same protocol used for the earlier healthy control dataset was applied to prepare and sequence the patient libraries. Within a given batch, samples were prepared together, multiplexed and sequenced on the same HiSeq lane. Concerning the study's data processing: Raw barcoded reads were processed with MIGEC, discarding single-read molecular identifier groups before consensus assembly and CDR3 extraction. Clonotype tables were post-analysed with VDJtools, and diversity was normalized by down-sampling all datasets to the smallest sample size. In repertoire overlap clustering, CDR3 amino acid sequences, but not nucleotide sequences, were matched to correct batch-related cross-sample contamination. TCRdb's own reprocessing of the public reads used fastp at Q25 and MiXCR and kept productive beta chains. Duplicate CDR3 protein sequences are folded into a single record with the most common DNA and genes. TCRdb's processing, not the authors', yielded these V and J calls. Here the sample has 700,000 to 800,000 distinct CDR3 sequences; about 32% occur a single time. Roughly 0.57% of the sample is in the top ten clones.

To demonstrate the VDJtools post-analysis software, the study profiled TCR beta repertoires from the peripheral blood of about 13 young patients with multiple sclerosis. Multiple sclerosis patients were children and adolescents aged roughly 6 to 17 years. This clonotype was counted at least ten times. No cognate antigen has been identified for it. Per-nucleotide qualities are absent, and no much larger clonotype sits a single base away. Sequencing was performed on blood. This receptor was taken from a girl between 5 and 17 years old with multiple sclerosis. The chain links TRBV5-1 with TRBJ2-5; TRBD2 fits 11 bases in the junction. The CDR3 protein is CASSSGLAEETQYF. The bases are TGCGCCAGCAGCTCGGGACTAGCGGAAGAGACCCAGTACTTC.